This is a list of T cell receptor beta chains from one sample in a study of CD8 T cells in Susac syndrome. TCRdb reanalysed the immunoSEQ multiplex PCR reads using MiXCR and keeps one entry per CDR3 protein. The table has approximately 120,000 distinct CDR3 sequences, 80% to 95% seen once. Sequencing used CD8+ T cells from PBMCs. These receptors all come from a human donor with multiple sclerosis. Each CDR3 is given with its conserved first and last residue. Fields, in order: CDR3 protein, CDR3 DNA, clone size, J gene, CDR3 length, D gene, V gene. The D gene is left open where the match is weak. Expanded clones get a size class; other rows say once, few or many, or leave the size out.

CASSLGETGAFYEQYF,TGTGCCAGCAGCTTAGGGGAGACAGGGGCCTTCTACGAGCAGTACTTC,NA,TRBJ2-7,16,TRBD1,TRBV7-6
CASSLVESASSYEQYF,TGTGCCAGCAGTTTAGTGGAGTCGGCGAGCTCCTACGAGCAGTACTTC,NA,TRBJ2-7,16,NA,TRBV27
CATSRTEGARAEKLFF,TGTGCCACCAGCAGGACAGAGGGGGCGCGAGCTGAAAAACTGTTTTTT,NA,TRBJ1-4,16,TRBD1,TRBV15
CASSPWNTEAFF,TGTGCCAGCTCACCGTGGAACACTGAAGCTTTCTTT,NA,TRBJ1-1,12,NA,TRBV18
CSARDLGNYEQYF,TGCAGTGCTAGAGATTTGGGAAATTACGAGCAGTACTTC,NA,TRBJ2-7,13,NA,TRBV20-1
CSARDHSGTRPGELFF,TGCAGTGCTAGAGATCATAGCGGGACTAGGCCCGGGGAGCTGTTTTTT,NA,TRBJ2-2,16,TRBD2,TRBV20-1
CSARGGPSYEQYF,TGCAGCGCCCGGGGGGGGCCTTCCTACGAGCAGTACTTC,once,TRBJ2-7,13,TRBD2,TRBV29-1
CASSEDRGNTIYF,TGTGCCAGCAGTGAAGACAGGGGAAACACCATATATTTT,NA,TRBJ1-3,13,NA,TRBV27
CSVEDRRTSYNEQFF,TGCAGCGTTGAAGATCGGAGGACATCCTACAATGAGCAGTTCTTC,NA,TRBJ2-1,15,NA,TRBV29-1
CASSPRVRVKTQYF,TGTGCCAGCAGCCCAAGGGTGAGGGTTAAGACCCAGTACTTC,once,TRBJ2-5,14,NA,TRBV7-6
CASRTGDTEAFF,TGCGCCAGCAGGACAGGGGACACTGAAGCTTTCTTT,NA,TRBJ1-1,12,TRBD1,TRBV5-1
CASSLGMGFLDEQYF,TGTGCCAGCAGCTTAGGAATGGGCTTCCTCGACGAGCAGTACTTC,NA,TRBJ2-7,15,NA,TRBV7-9
CASSFGRGNGYGYTF,TGTGCCAGTAGTTTCGGTAGAGGAAACGGATATGGCTACACCTTC,NA,TRBJ1-2,15,NA,TRBV19
CASSVGDGIREKLFF,TGTGCCAGCAGCGTGGGGGACGGGATAAGGGAAAAACTGTTTTTT,NA,TRBJ1-4,15,NA,TRBV9
CASSYFRGNQETQYF,TGTGCCAGCAGTTACTTTCGCGGCAACCAAGAGACCCAGTACTTC,NA,TRBJ2-5,15,NA,TRBV6-5
CASTQDRAGDEQFF,TGTGCCAGCACCCAGGACAGGGCGGGCGATGAGCAGTTCTTC,NA,TRBJ2-1,14,TRBD1,TRBV27
CASSLGGHSYNEQFF,TGTGCCAGCAGCTTAGGGGGACATTCTTACAATGAGCAGTTCTTC,NA,TRBJ2-1,15,NA,TRBV13
CASSGRMGTEAFF,TGTGCCAGCAGCGGACGGATGGGGACTGAAGCTTTCTTT,NA,TRBJ1-1,13,NA,TRBV9
CASSIGKGTEAFF,TGTGCCAGTAGTATAGGGAAAGGGACTGAAGCTTTCTTT,NA,TRBJ1-1,13,NA,TRBV19
CASSHLGRKHGGTQYF,TGTGCCAGCAGCCACTTAGGTCGAAAACACGGGGGTACGCAGTATTTT,NA,TRBJ2-3,16,NA,TRBV12-3/TRBV12-4
CASSALEYADTQFF,TGTGCCAGCAGCGCCCTTGAGTATGCAGATACGCAGTTTTTT,NA,TRBJ2-3,14,NA,TRBV7-7
CASSLISNTGELFF,TGTGCCAGCAGTTTAATCAGCAACACCGGGGAGCTGTTTTTT,NA,TRBJ2-2,14,NA,TRBV12-3/TRBV12-4
CTALLPGQGARNEKLFF,TGCACCGCCCTACTTCCGGGACAGGGGGCTCGGAATGAAAAACTGTTTTTT,NA,TRBJ1-4,17,TRBD1,TRBV20-1
CASSPDRGLTEAFF,TGTGCCAGCAGTCCGGACAGGGGTCTTACTGAAGCTTTCTTT,few,TRBJ1-1,14,TRBD1,TRBV13
CSAKTTGEVGELFF,TGCAGTGCTAAAACCACAGGGGAGGTGGGGGAGCTGTTTTTT,once,TRBJ2-2,14,NA,TRBV20-1
CASSFGQGEQYF,TGTGCCAGCAGTTTCGGACAGGGCGAGCAGTACTTC,NA,TRBJ2-7,12,TRBD1,TRBV27
CASSLVGASGRRYNEQFF,TGCGCCAGCAGCTTGGTGGGGGCTAGCGGGAGACGCTACAATGAGCAGTTCTTC,once,TRBJ2-1,18,TRBD2,TRBV5-1
CSAREGWNQPQHF,TGCAGTGCTAGAGAGGGGTGGAATCAGCCCCAGCATTTT,NA,TRBJ1-5,13,NA,TRBV20-1
CASSLDRGNEKLFF,TGTGCCAGCAGCTTAGACAGGGGCAATGAAAAACTGTTTTTT,NA,TRBJ1-4,14,TRBD1,TRBV7-9
CASSYSLGGGTEAFF,TGTGCCAGCAGTTACTCCTTAGGGGGGGGAACTGAAGCTTTCTTT,NA,TRBJ1-1,15,NA,TRBV6-5
CATTRDSNYGYTF,TGTGCCACTACCCGGGACAGTAACTATGGCTACACCTTC,NA,TRBJ1-2,13,TRBD1,TRBV12-3/TRBV12-4
CSVVGHMGDTQYF,TGCAGCGTTGTCGGTCATATGGGAGATACGCAGTATTTT,NA,TRBJ2-3,13,NA,TRBV29-1
CATSDPARGRAGELFF,TGTGCCACCAGTGACCCGGCCCGGGGTCGCGCCGGGGAGCTGTTTTTT,once,TRBJ2-2,16,NA,TRBV24-1
CATSDQREGNNEQFF,TGTGCCACCAGTGATCAGCGGGAGGGGAACAATGAGCAGTTCTTC,NA,TRBJ2-1,15,TRBD2,TRBV24-1
CATSRDRQGGQPQHF,TGTGCCACCAGCAGAGATCGACAGGGAGGGCAGCCCCAGCATTTT,NA,TRBJ1-5,15,TRBD1,TRBV15
CASSTPGREETQYF,TGTGCCAGCAGTACCCCCGGCAGGGAAGAGACCCAGTACTTC,NA,TRBJ2-5,14,NA,TRBV6-2/TRBV6-3
CASSTHGRGPELFF,TGCGCCAGCAGCACCCACGGACGGGGACCGGAGCTGTTTTTT,NA,TRBJ2-2,14,NA,TRBV4-1
CASSLWGLISNQPQHF,TGTGCCAGCAGTTTATGGGGACTGATAAGCAATCAGCCCCAGCATTTT,NA,TRBJ1-5,16,NA,TRBV27
CASSLDVYGRPTSGANVLTF,TGTGCCAGCAGCTTAGATGTCTACGGACGGCCTACCTCTGGGGCCAACGTCCTGACTTTC,NA,TRBJ2-6,20,NA,TRBV11-2
CASSPAGGEQYF,TGTGCCAGCAGCCCCGCGGGCGGCGAGCAGTACTTC,few,TRBJ2-7,12,NA,TRBV7-9
CASSRVSYNEQFF,TGTGCCAGCAGCAGAGTATCCTACAATGAGCAGTTCTTC,NA,TRBJ2-1,13,NA,TRBV27
CAISEKLAPTDTQYF,TGTGCCATCAGTGAGAAACTAGCACCCACGGATACGCAGTATTTT,once,TRBJ2-3,15,NA,TRBV10-3
CASSVSGATTDTQYF,TGTGCCAGCAGCGTATCAGGGGCCACCACAGATACGCAGTATTTT,NA,TRBJ2-3,15,NA,TRBV9
CASSADDRGENTIYF,TGTGCCAGCAGCGCCGATGACAGGGGGGAAAACACCATATATTTT,once,TRBJ1-3,15,TRBD1,TRBV7-9
CASSLQERDTFYEQYF,TGTGCCAGCAGTTTACAGGAGCGCGACACCTTCTACGAGCAGTACTTC,NA,TRBJ2-7,16,NA,TRBV12-3/TRBV12-4
CASSLEGGQNIQYF,TGTGCCAGCAGCTTAGAGGGCGGCCAAAACATTCAGTACTTC,NA,TRBJ2-4,14,NA,TRBV7-9
CATSAGGRETQYF,TGTGCCACCAGTGCGGGAGGGAGAGAGACCCAGTACTTC,NA,TRBJ2-5,13,TRBD2,TRBV24-1
CASSPGRGAETQYF,TGTGCCAGCAGTCCCGGACGAGGAGCAGAGACCCAGTACTTC,NA,TRBJ2-5,14,NA,TRBV27
CAISETGGLYEQFF,TGTGCCATCAGTGAGACAGGGGGCCTGTATGAGCAGTTCTTC,NA,TRBJ2-1,14,TRBD1,TRBV10-3
CASSLRGGHIQYF,TGTGCCAGCAGCTTGCGAGGCGGGCACATTCAGTACTTC,NA,TRBJ2-4,13,NA,TRBV5-4
CASSQEVNDGEQFF,TGTGCCAGCAGCCAAGAAGTTAACGACGGGGAGCAGTTCTTC,once,TRBJ2-1,14,NA,TRBV14
CASSPRRGNYGYTF,TGTGCCAGCAGCCCCCGCAGGGGCAACTATGGCTACACCTTC,NA,TRBJ1-2,14,NA,TRBV7-2
CASSILGTGGTEAFF,TGTGCCAGTAGTATTCTAGGGACAGGGGGCACTGAAGCTTTCTTT,NA,TRBJ1-1,15,TRBD1,TRBV19
CASSSIGGGEKLFF,TGTGCCAGCAGCAGCATCGGGGGTGGTGAAAAACTGTTTTTT,NA,TRBJ1-4,14,NA,TRBV9
CASSWGLAVHEQYF,TGTGCCAGCAGCTGGGGACTAGCAGTCCACGAGCAGTACTTC,NA,TRBJ2-7,14,TRBD2,TRBV28
CASSYQQGSTDTQYF,TGCGCCAGCAGCTACCAACAGGGAAGCACAGATACGCAGTATTTT,once,TRBJ2-3,15,NA,TRBV4-1
CASSLKGTTSGGVQETQYF,TGTGCCAGCAGCTTAAAGGGGACCACTAGCGGGGGTGTCCAAGAGACCCAGTACTTC,NA,TRBJ2-5,19,TRBD2,TRBV7-3
CAWSVSERWAQYF,TGTGCCTGGAGTGTCAGTGAGCGGTGGGCCCAGTACTTC,NA,TRBJ2-5,13,NA,TRBV30